A single sample gave rise to the 24 T cell receptor beta chains below, sequenced in a study of blood T cell repertoires in COVID-19. TCRdb's copy holds only in-frame clones and misses some; the assay was immunoSEQ multiplex PCR. The repertoire has about 150,000 clones, 70% to 85% of them found once; the top ten carry 5.5% to 8%. The sample consisted of peripheral blood. Receptors were obtained from a woman aged 50 to 60 in a cohort sampled during active or convalescent COVID-19.

V is TRBV5-8 and J is TRBJ2-5; D not certain. CDR1 SGHTS and CDR2 YDEGEE come from the germline V gene. This CDR3 is built from 13 residues. The ends were cut back, 1 base at V and 6 bases at J, with 10 bases in the middle. In nucleotides, the CDR3 is TGTGCCAGCAGCTTGCTGGGCCCTAAGACCCAGTACTTC. Translated: CASSLLGPKTQYF.

This clone appeared a few times. This rearrangement joins TRBV2 to TRBJ1-1, with D uncertain. Trimming pared 6 bases from V and 1 base from J, leaving 9 bases between. The CDR3 has 13 residues. The V gene's germline CDR1 is SNHLY and CDR2 FYNNEI. CDR3 residues: CASRRHRNTEAFF. DNA for the CDR3: TGTGCCAGCAGGCGACATCGGAACACTGAAGCTTTCTTT.

CDR3 sequence (DNA): TGTGCCAGCAGAGGACAGAGAAATCAGCCCCAGCATTTT. The encoded protein is CASRGQRNQPQHF. This chain links TRBV12-3 or TRBV12-4 with TRBJ1-5; possibly TRBD1 for D (6 bases). Trimming shortened V by 6 bases and J by 4 bases, and 10 bases separated the two germline ends. This CDR3 contains 13 residues.

This clone was seen more than once but under ten times. This chain connects TRBV3-1 (or the pseudogene TRBV3-2) to TRBJ1-1, with D possibly matching TRBD1 (6 bases). This CDR3 is 13 amino acids long. V was clipped by 1 base and J by 5 bases, with 8 bases between them. Germline assignment: CDR1 LGHDT and CDR2 YNNKEL (reference sequence). CDR3 in DNA: TGTGCCAGCAGCCAAGGGGGGCAGACTGAAGCTTTCTTT. Amino acid sequence: CASSQGGQTEAFF.

The rearrangement links TRBV20-1 to TRBJ2-7; D unresolved. Germline V gene lookup returns CDR1 DFQATT and CDR2 SNEGSKA (reference sequence). Trimming shortened V by 3 bases and J by 7 bases, and 10 bases separated the two germline ends. The CDR3 runs to 11 residues. As DNA, the CDR3 is TGCAGTGCTAGTTCGAATCGGGAGCAGTACTTC. Protein: CSASSNREQYF.

The gene calls are TRBV7-9 and TRBJ2-2; 8 bases fit TRBD1. With V trimmed by 6 bases and J by 0 bases, 3 bases remained unmatched. The V gene's germline CDR1 is SEHNR and CDR2 FQNEAQ (reference sequence). The CDR3 loop spans 15 amino acids. This CDR3 is CASRLQGANTGELFF. For the CDR3, the DNA is TGTGCCAGCAGGTTACAGGGGGCGAACACCGGGGAGCTGTTTTTT. The full variable domain, in which reference TRBV7-9 and TRBJ2-2 provide the parts outside the CDR3, is DTGVSQNPRHKITKRGQNVTFRCDPISEHNRLYWYRQTLGQGPEFLTYFQNEAQLEKSRLLSDRFSAERPKGSFSTLEIQRTEQGDSAMYLCASRLQGANTGELFFGEGSRLTVL.

The rearrangement joins TRBV6-5 to TRBJ1-6; D is possibly TRBD1 (6 bases). The CDR3 contains 15 residues. V shed 6 bases and J shed 9 bases, with 18 bases lying between them. Germline values: CDR1 MNHEY, CDR2 SVGAGI. In nucleotides, the CDR3 is TGTGCCAGCAGCCGAGACAGGTTCGCGAGTTCACCCCTCCACTTT. This translates into CASSRDRFASSPLHF.

The chain employs TRBV7-6 and TRBJ2-1, with 11 bases identical to TRBD2. The CDR3 has 13 residues. The V and J ends lost 6 bases and 8 bases, in that order; junction bases with no gene match: 3. Germline CDR1 reads SGHVS; CDR2 reads FNYEAQ. CDR3 sequence: CASSRLAGHEQFF. DNA for the CDR3: TGTGCCAGCAGTAGACTAGCGGGGCATGAGCAGTTCTTC.

The rearrangement joins TRBV7-8 to TRBJ1-6, with unresolved D. V was clipped by 2 bases and J by 8 bases, with 7 bases between them. The CDR3 covers 13 residues. The germline gives CDR1 SGHVS, CDR2 FQNEAQ. The CDR3 DNA sequence: TGTGCCAGCAGCTTACTAATGGATTCACCCCTCCACTTT. Translated: CASSLLMDSPLHF.

The chain is built from TRBV27 and TRBJ2-1; weak D call: TRBD2 (5 bases). CDR1 is MNHEY and CDR2 is SMNVEV in the germline V gene (reference sequence). The CDR3 contains 18 residues. Trimming left V 5 bases short and J 5 bases short, with 25 bases between. CDR3 protein: CASSPFFLALKMDNEQFF. In DNA, the CDR3 is TGTGCCAGCAGTCCATTCTTCTTAGCGCTCAAGATGGACAATGAGCAGTTCTTC.

The chain carries TRBV29-1 and TRBJ1-2, with D possibly TRBD1 on 5 matching bases. V was clipped by 3 bases and J by 3 bases, with 11 bases between them. This CDR3 comprises 13 residues. The germline CDR1 and CDR2 sequences are SQVTM and ANQGSEA. This CDR3 is CSVDGGRHYGYTF. CDR3 sequence (DNA): TGCAGCGTTGATGGGGGGAGGCACTATGGCTACACCTTC.

The chain links TRBV2 to TRBJ2-1, with D unclear. CDR3 length: 14 amino acids. Germline V gene data show CDR1 as SNHLY and CDR2 as FYNNEI. The ends were cut back, 4 bases at V and 2 bases at J, with 9 bases in the middle. The CDR3 loop reads CASSVDVTYNEQFF. The DNA for the CDR3 is TGTGCCAGCAGTGTAGATGTCACCTACAATGAGCAGTTCTTC.

The J gene is TRBJ2-2, the V gene TRBV5-1, with TRBD1 identical over 9 bases. Trimming took 4 bases from V and 5 from J; bases not matched to a gene: 9. Germline V CDR1 and CDR2: SGHRS, YFSETQ. The CDR3 has 16 amino acids. The CDR3 loop reads CASSPGHGQGTGELFF. The CDR3 nucleotides read TGCGCCAGCAGCCCGGGACACGGACAGGGGACCGGGGAGCTGTTTTTT.

This chain uses TRBV19 with TRBJ2-7, with 9 bases aligning to TRBD1. CDR3 length: 16 residues. Germline CDR1 and CDR2: LNHDA and SQIVND (reference sequence). With V trimmed by 3 bases and J by 0 bases, 6 bases remained unmatched. CDR3 nucleotide sequence: TGTGCCAGTAGTATCATTGGACAGGGGAGCTCCTACGAGCAGTACTTC. This encodes CASSIIGQGSSYEQYF.

The chain recombines TRBV2 with TRBJ1-5; no firm D call. Trimming shortened V by 3 bases and J by 5 bases, and 5 bases separated the two germline ends. The germline gives CDR1 SNHLY, CDR2 FYNNEI. This CDR3 comprises 12 residues. In DNA, the CDR3 is TGTGCCAGCAGTGACACTTATCAGCCCCAGCATTTT. Translated: CASSDTYQPQHF. Using reference TRBV2 and TRBJ1-5 for the parts outside the CDR3, the full variable domain is EPEVTQTPSHQVTQMGQEVILRCVPISNHLYFYWYRQILGQKVEFLVSFYNNEISEKSEIFDDQFSVERPDGSNFTLKIRSTKLEDSAMYFCASSDTYQPQHFGDGTRLSIL.

This chain joins TRBV9 and TRBJ1-6; the D gene is possibly TRBD1 (6 bases). The germline CDR1 and CDR2 sequences are SGDLS and YYNGEE. V was cut by 4 bases and J by 7 bases, with 15 bases left in between. This CDR3 has 15 residues. The CDR3 DNA reads TGTGCCAGCAGCTTGCAATTGAGGGGGAATTCACCCCTCCACTTT. The encoded protein is CASSLQLRGNSPLHF.

The chain recombines TRBV12-5 with TRBJ1-5; 9 bases are a match to TRBD1. Trimming cost V 7 bases and J 3 bases; bases outside gene matches: 4. This CDR3 is 14 amino acids long. Germline V CDR1 and CDR2: LGHNT, FRNRAP. CDR3 sequence (DNA): TGTGCTAGTGTCGGGACAGGGAACAATCAGCCCCAGCATTTT. Translating it yields CASVGTGNNQPQHF.

The chain carries TRBV5-1 and TRBJ1-4; D unresolved. V lost 2 bases and J 0 bases, leaving 8 bases between the germline ends. Germline V lookup: CDR1 SGHRS, CDR2 YFSETQ. CDR3 length equals 15 residues. For the CDR3, the DNA is TGCGCCAGCAGCTTACCCGGGACAACTAATGAAAAACTGTTTTTT. This translates into CASSLPGTTNEKLFF. The full variable domain, rest sourced from reference TRBV5-1 and TRBJ1-4, is KAGVTQTPRYLIKTRGQQVTLSCSPISGHRSVSWYQQTPGQGLQFLFEYFSETQRNKGNFPGRFSGRQFSNSRSEMNVSTLELGDSALYLCASSLPGTTNEKLFFGSGTQLSVL.

The chain carries TRBV7-9 and TRBJ2-7; a weak D match, TRBD1 (5 bases). CDR1 is SEHNR, CDR2 FQNEAQ, per germline (reference sequence). This CDR3 region has 15 residues. The V gene lost 4 bases and the J gene lost 3 bases, with 16 bases spanning the gap. In DNA form, the CDR3 reads TGTGCCAGCAGCTCAGGTCCCACAGGCTTCTACGAGCAGTACTTC. Its translation: CASSSGPTGFYEQYF.

The chain employs TRBV14 and TRBJ1-2; 8 bases fit TRBD1. V shed 3 bases and J 2 bases; nucleotides not matched to a gene: 8. Germline CDR1 and CDR2: SGHDN and FVKESK. This CDR3 is built from 16 residues. The CDR3 here is CASSQTPDRVNYGYTF. Written as DNA, the CDR3 is TGTGCCAGCAGCCAGACCCCGGACAGGGTAAACTATGGCTACACCTTC.

The sample holds one count of this clone. The chain links TRBV29-1 to TRBJ2-1, with 13 nucleotides matching TRBD2. The CDR3 runs to 15 residues. Unmatched junction bases numbered 6, after V lost 6 bases and J lost 4 bases. Germline CDR1 SQVTM, CDR2 ANQGSEA. CDR3 in DNA: TGCAGCGTGGTACTAGCGGGGGGGGTATACAATGAGCAGTTCTTC. Translation: CSVVLAGGVYNEQFF.

The chain recombines TRBV23-1 with TRBJ2-2; tentative D call: TRBD1 (6 bases). TRBV23-1 is classed as an ORF, of uncertain function. This CDR3 is 15 amino acids long. Trimming removed 2 bases from V and 4 bases from J, with 11 bases in between. The CDR3 coding sequence is TGCGCCAGCAGTCAAGCAAAGGGGGTCACCGGGGAGCTGTTTTTT. Its translation is CASSQAKGVTGELFF.

This clone is medium-sized by share. The rearrangement joins TRBV4-1 to TRBJ2-7; a possible D gene is TRBD2 (5 bases). The V end was cut by 4 bases, the J end by 2 bases, with 15 bases between. The CDR3 runs to 15 residues. CDR1 and CDR2 from the germline V gene are MGHRA and YSYEKL. The CDR3: CASSPGNTATYEQYF. As DNA, the CDR3 is TGCGCCAGCAGCCCCGGGAACACCGCGACCTACGAGCAGTACTTC.

The chain employs TRBV4-2 and TRBJ1-2, with 9 bases identical to TRBD1. The junction had 3 bases not matched to a gene; V was cut back by 3 bases and J by 4 bases. Germline-derived CDR1 and CDR2 are LGHNA and YNFKEQ. CDR3 length: 14 residues. The chain's CDR3 is CASSQDRGTYGYTF. The CDR3 coding sequence is TGTGCCAGCAGCCAGGACAGGGGTACCTATGGCTACACCTTC.